This record covers a single T cell receptor (beta chain). Its antigen is currently not known. Mismatch with germline at one junction end may stem from a read error. Based on the germline V gene (reference sequence), the CDR1 and CDR2 sequences are SGHNT and YYREEE. Including the terminal cysteine and phenylalanine, the CDR3 comprises 14 residues. The only DNA kept is the CDR3, 42 bases in frame from the first base. RNA was isolated from bulk unsorted tissue, and RNA quality was assessed with a NanoDrop ND-1000 and an Agilent 2100. Donors were newly diagnosed lung cancer patients admitted for thoracic surgery in China between August and November 2014, without prior chemotherapy. Patients who had received previous radiotherapy or chemotherapy, or who had another concurrent cancer, were excluded from the study. Pieces of surgical tissue measuring about 1-2 cm3 were kept in RNAlater solution and stored at -80 degrees C until use.

The data were taken from a study of tumor and adjacent non-tumor tissue in lung cancer (dated by TCRdb to the late 2010s). About the investigation overall: The cohort included more than 9 adenocarcinoma, a couple of squamous cell carcinoma and 1 small cell lung cancer patients. The 15 enrolled patients, of whom 10 were men and 5 were women, were aged 31 to 76 years and were diagnosed with TNM stage I to III disease. Sequencing generated a total of 95 million to 150 million productive TCRbeta reads, averaging roughly 4.4 million reads per sample. The study compared bulk TCRbeta repertoires between lung tumor tissue and matched distant non-tumor lung tissue from about 14 lung cancer patients. For each patient, one tumor sample and one normal lung sample were taken, giving about 29 paired specimens that underwent TCRbeta CDR3 sequencing. General findings and caveats noted by the study authors: The sequencing platform is not named in the methods, and unique molecular identifiers are not mentioned. In normal lung, the top 100 clones accounted for a significantly larger cumulative share of the repertoire than in tumor tissue. TCR diversity was significantly higher in younger patients, and greater tumor TCR diversity was associated with shorter overall survival and shorter disease-free survival. With only roughly 15 patients in the cohort, the authors noted that larger samples and more detailed clinical data are needed. Significantly higher TCR diversity (inverse Simpson) was observed in tumor tissue than in normal lung tissue (roughly 470 vs 170, P = 0.0075, Mann-Whitney U test). Peripheral blood was not sequenced, so blood TCRbeta repertoires were not examined in the lung cancer patients of the study.

Receptor libraries were prepared by multiplex PCR. This sample was sequenced with an Illumina HiSeq 2500. TCRbeta libraries were built by three rounds of nested PCR using primers (Table S4), following protocols modified from ARM-PCR. PCR products of 200-500 bp were gel-excised and purified with the QIAquick gel extraction kit before sequencing. The authors' pipeline ran thus. Reads were cleaned using Trimmomatic, were merged into complete CDR3 sequences using FLASH, and were assigned to V(D)J germline segments using MiTCR. Clonal diversity was calculated as the inverse Simpson's index using VDJtools. In-frame sequences lacking a premature stop codon were counted as productive reads. TCRdb reprocessing: public reads trimmed at Q25 with fastp, clones called with MiXCR, in-frame beta chains kept. Rows with a matching CDR3 protein are joined into one entry that keeps the most common DNA and genes. These V and J calls rely on TCRdb rather than the paper's analysis. Recorded for this sample are 55,000 to 75,000 distinct CDR3 sequences; just under 60% of them occurred a single time. Jointly, the top ten make up 20% to 25% of the sample.

Sequencing used lung tumor tissue. This receptor was obtained from a man aged 50-59 years with non-small cell lung cancer. The chain was built from TRBV5-4 and TRBJ2-5; 8 nucleotides in the junction match TRBD2. The DNA is as follows: TGTGCCAGCAGCAGACCTAGCGGGCGAAGGACCCAGTATTTC. This sequence encodes CASSRPSGRRTQYF.